This T cell receptor (beta chain) was recovered during a study of T cells in Graves' hyperthyroidism and ophthalmopathy (dated by TCRdb to 2018 to 2020). Background for the entire study: Peripheral blood samples were taken at initial diagnosis, before any treatment was given. To identify distinguishing TCR V-J signatures, a discovery cohort of about 100 patients was used, comprising some 45 with Graves' ophthalmopathy and around 57 with stable Graves' hyperthyroidism. Whether ophthalmopathy could be predicted prospectively was tested in an independent validation cohort made up of fewer than 20 hyperthyroidism patients plus 17 patients who later progressed to ophthalmopathy. The 75 to 100 discovery patients were divided at random into training and test sets in a 7:3 ratio. Thyroid tissue and blood T-cell repertoires from several Graves' hyperthyroidism patients were also compared in the study. After sampling, hyperthyroidism patients received methimazole starting at 30 mg daily, and ophthalmopathy patients received high-dose intravenous methylprednisolone. TCR Vbeta CDR3 sequencing of 135 peripheral blood samples (roughly 41 ophthalmopathy, roughly 74 hyperthyroidism and about 17 progressor patients) is reported in the paper.

General findings and caveats noted by the study authors: Blood samples also contained most of the expanded thyroid clonotypes (frequency above 0.001), which suggests that blood repertoires may reflect thyroid immune responses. No statistical method was used to set the sample size in advance, and investigators knew the group allocation. During validation, the model predicted progression to ophthalmopathy a median of approximately 6 months ahead of onset, with more than 60% sensitivity and 72% to 85% specificity. A 13 V-J signature model separated ophthalmopathy from stable hyperthyroidism, with approximately 86% sensitivity and roughly 84% specificity in cross-validation and 80%/75% in testing.

The sample holds many counts of this clonotype. The clone's antigen remains unknown. Per-base quality was not reported, and no clone a single base away is much larger than it. Reading from cysteine to phenylalanine, the CDR3 counts 14 amino acids. The retained sequence is limited to the CDR3, 42 bases, with the frame set at the first base. The V end loses 2 bases and the J end loses 4 bases, and a stretch of 6 bases separates them. Graves' hyperthyroidism was defined as stable when no progression to ophthalmopathy occurred over 18 months of follow-up. Hyperthyroidism patients were newly diagnosed, with disease duration under 2 months, and aged 18 to 65 years. Any patient with an uncontrolled infection, another autoimmune disease, pregnancy or lactation was excluded. Diagnoses relied on clinical symptoms, serum thyroxine and TRAb, thyroid ultrasound and orbital computed tomography. Ficoll-Paque density gradient centrifugation was used to isolate PBMCs from approximately 10 ml of fresh peripheral blood. Total RNA was extracted with Trizol reagent, and quality was checked on an Agilent 2100 Bioanalyzer.

The TCR beta CDR3 regions were amplified from the RNA transcripts. A first-round RT-PCR of the TCR CDR3 used the HTBI primer set with the Qiagen OneStep RT-PCR kit. The libraries were constructed in a second round of multiplex PCR and then size-selected and purified. Libraries were sequenced paired-end with 100 bp reads on an Illumina HiSeq2000. As for the original processing: SOAPnuke was used to process the raw data, with reads discarded if the reads contained adapters or uncalled bases, had a mean Phred below 15, or lacked an exact constant-primer or identifier match. High-quality paired reads were merged with COPE v1.2.5, and unique nucleotide sequences were defined as clonotypes. Clonotypes were aligned to IMGT TRBV, TRBD and TRBJ reference segments using MiTCR v1.1. The analysis included only V-J combinations with a frequency above 0.0001, which together covered roughly 99% of the repertoires. A TCS score was defined as the ratio between F50 (clonal expansion) and ExV (chaos), using BLOSUM62-based TCRdist between CDR3 peptides within each V-J. Welch's t-statistics and random forest reduced approximately 520 V-J features to 13, which were used in a naive Bayes classifier (R e1071). TCRdb ran its own pipeline on the public reads, namely fastp trimming at Q25 and MiXCR clone calling, and kept in-frame beta chains. Here each entry gathers all rows of one CDR3 protein and keeps the most common genes and DNA. The V and J calls, along with clone size, are taken from TCRdb and not from the paper's own processing. The sample table lists about 500,000 distinct CDR3 sequences, about a sixth of them with a count of one. The ten most abundant clones make up under 20% of the sample.

Sample: blood. The sequence was obtained from a woman under 30 with Graves' hyperthyroidism. The V and J genes are TRBV12-3 or TRBV12-4 and TRBJ1-6; no D segment can be confidently identified. The CDR3 here reads CASSLPGYNSPLHF. The bases are TGTGCCAGCAGTTTACCCGGTTATAATTCACCCCTCCACTTT.